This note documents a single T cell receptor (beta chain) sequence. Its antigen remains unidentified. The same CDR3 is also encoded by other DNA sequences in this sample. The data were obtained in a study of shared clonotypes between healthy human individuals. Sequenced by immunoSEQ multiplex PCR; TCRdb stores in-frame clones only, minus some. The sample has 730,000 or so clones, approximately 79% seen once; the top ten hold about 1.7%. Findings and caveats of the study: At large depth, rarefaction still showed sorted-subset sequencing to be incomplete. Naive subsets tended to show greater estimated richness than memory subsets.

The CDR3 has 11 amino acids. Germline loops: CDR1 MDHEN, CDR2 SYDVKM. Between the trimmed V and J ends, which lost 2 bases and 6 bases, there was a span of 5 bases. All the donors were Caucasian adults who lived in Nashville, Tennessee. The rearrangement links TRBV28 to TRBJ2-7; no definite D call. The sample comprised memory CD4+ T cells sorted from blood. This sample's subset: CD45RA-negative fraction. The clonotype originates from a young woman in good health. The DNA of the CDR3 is TGTGCCAGCAGTTTACGCGGCGAGCAGTACTTC. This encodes CASSLRGEQYF.